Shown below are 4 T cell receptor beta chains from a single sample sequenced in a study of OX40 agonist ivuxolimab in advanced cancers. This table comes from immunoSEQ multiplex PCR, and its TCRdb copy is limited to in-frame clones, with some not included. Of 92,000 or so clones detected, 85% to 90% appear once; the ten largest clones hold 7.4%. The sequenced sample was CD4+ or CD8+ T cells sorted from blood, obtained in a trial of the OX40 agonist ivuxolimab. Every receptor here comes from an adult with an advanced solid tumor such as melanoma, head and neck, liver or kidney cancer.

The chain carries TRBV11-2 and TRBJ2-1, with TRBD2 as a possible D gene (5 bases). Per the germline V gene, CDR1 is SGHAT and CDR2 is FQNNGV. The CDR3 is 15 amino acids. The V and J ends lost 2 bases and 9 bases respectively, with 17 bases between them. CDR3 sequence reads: CASSLSLAVPPEQFF. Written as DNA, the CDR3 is TGTGCCAGCAGCTTAAGCCTAGCCGTTCCCCCTGAGCAGTTCTTC.

The CDR3 reads CASSFLQETQYF. The CDR3 nucleotides read TGTGCCAGCAGTTTCCTCCAAGAGACCCAGTACTTC. This rearrangement joins TRBV28 to TRBJ2-5; the D is unclear. Per germline, CDR1 MDHEN and CDR2 SYDVKM. The CDR3 consists of 12 residues. The V end was cut by 3 bases, the J end by 1 base, with 3 bases between.

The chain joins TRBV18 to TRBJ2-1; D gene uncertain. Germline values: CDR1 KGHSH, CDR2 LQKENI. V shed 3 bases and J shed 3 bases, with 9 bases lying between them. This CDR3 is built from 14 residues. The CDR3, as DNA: TGTGCCAGCTCACCCGCCCGCCTCTACAATGAGCAGTTCTTC. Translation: CASSPARLYNEQFF.

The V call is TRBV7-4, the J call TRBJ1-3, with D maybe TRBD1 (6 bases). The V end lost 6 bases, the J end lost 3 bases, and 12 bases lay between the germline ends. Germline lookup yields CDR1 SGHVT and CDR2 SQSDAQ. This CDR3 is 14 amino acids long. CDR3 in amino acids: CASRKQGGGNTIYF. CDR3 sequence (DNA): TGTGCCAGCAGAAAACAGGGTGGTGGAAACACCATATATTTT.